This section outlines one T cell receptor beta chain sequence together with its context. This clone was seen more than once but under ten times. The antigen this receptor binds is unknown. Base qualities are not at hand, and no much larger clone is one base apart. Collaborating institutions collected whole blood in K2EDTA tubes following their own protocols. For TCRbeta analysis, collaborators shipped samples in one of three forms: frozen whole blood, isolated PBMCs, or DNA extracted from either of those sample types. The record originates from a study of blood T cell repertoires in COVID-19 (dated by TCRdb to 2020 to 2021). Turning to the overall study: The collaborator samples originated in the United States, Italy and Spain and spanned the acute and convalescent phases of COVID-19. The prospective study material was composed of cDNA or gDNA derived from T cells, B-cell-depleted T cells, or PBMCs. Where available, HLA class I and class II types were taken from metadata supplied by the sample provider and were not determined by assay-based typing. The dataset comprised deeply sampled blood TCRbeta repertoires from subjects exposed to, actively infected with, or recovered from COVID-19. The repertoires were released in a freely available public database intended as a resource for research on the immune response to SARS-CoV-2. The samples were drawn from two sources: the first 160 participants of the ongoing ImmuneRACE study, and 1,200 or so subjects contributed by 6 global collaborators. A de-identified subject ID, COVID-19 status, age in years and sex were almost always included in the sample metadata. Results and caveats for the whole study, not just this receptor: The amount of clinical and demographic metadata varied by source and participant and was provided uncurated.

TCRbeta CDR3 regions were amplified from genomic DNA by means of the immunoSEQ Assay, a bias-controlled multiplex PCR. The paper's data handling went like this. Nucleated cell counts per sample were estimated from amplification of reference gene primers within the assay. To quantify the absolute abundance of each unique TCRbeta CDR3 rearrangement, sequence reads were collapsed and filtered. Productive Simpson clonality was computed per sample as the square root of Simpson's diversity index over productive rearrangements. TCRdb stores this immuneACCESS table with in-frame sequences only. Part of the clones is absent; in the studies checked, under half of the shortfall reflects unresolved V genes, and no reason is known for the rest. From that table come the V and J calls and clone size; the DNA was used to work out D and trimming. In this sample the table shows roughly 190,000 clones, roughly four fifths of which occur a single time. Together, the top ten hold roughly 3% of the sample.

The CDR1 and CDR2 encoded by the germline V gene (reference sequence) are SGHNT and YYREEE. V is cut by 3 bases and J by 0 bases, and the space between the germline ends is 15 bases. From its cysteine to its phenylalanine, the CDR3 spans 16 amino acids. The only DNA kept is the CDR3, 48 bases in frame from the first base. Sequenced sample: peripheral blood. The sequence is built from TRBV5-4 and TRBJ1-1; TRBD1 could be the D gene, as 5 bases match. This receptor was taken from a human donor with acute or convalescent COVID-19. The donor label of this sample is uncertain. CDR3 protein: CASSSGGDSLNTEAFF. The DNA sequence is given as TGTGCCAGCAGCTCTGGCGGCGACAGCCTGAACACTGAAGCTTTCTTT.